Shown below are 22 T cell receptor beta chains from a single sample sequenced in a study of cytomegalovirus exposure and HLA in healthy donors. The study ran its PCR with 60 Vbeta and 13 Jbeta primers. Only in-frame clones appear in the TCRdb table, and some are missing; sequencing was by immunoSEQ multiplex PCR. The table lists about 110,000 clones, under 85% of them singletons. The sample comprised PBMCs. The source of these receptors is a male donor in good health and CMV-seronegative.

This rearrangement joins TRBV28 to TRBJ1-5; D is perhaps TRBD1 (6 bases). Germline-derived CDR1 and CDR2 are MDHEN and SYDVKM. This CDR3 has 14 amino acids. V was cut by 3 bases and J by 0 bases, with 6 bases left in between. The DNA for the CDR3 is TGTGCCAGCAGTTTGACAGGTAGCAATCAGCCCCAGCATTTT. Translation: CASSLTGSNQPQHF.

This clone was counted a single time. The chain carries TRBV7-6 and TRBJ2-7; TRBD1 agrees at 9 bases. The junction had 10 bases not matched to a gene; V was cut back by 1 base and J by 6 bases. The CDR3 has 16 residues. Per the germline V gene, CDR1 is SGHVS and CDR2 is FNYEAQ. The CDR3 coding sequence is TGTGCCAGCAGCTTAGTATCGGCGGGACAGGGTGGCGAGCAGTACTTC. Amino acid sequence: CASSLVSAGQGGEQYF.

The rearrangement uses TRBV7-2 and TRBJ2-7, with D tentatively TRBD2 (6 bases). This CDR3 has 14 residues. Deletions cut 5 bases from V and 2 bases from J, with 13 bases between. The germline gives CDR1 SGHTA, CDR2 FQGNSA. The CDR3 loop is CASSRGGGTYEQYF. The DNA for the CDR3 is TGTGCCAGCAGCAGGGGCGGAGGGACCTACGAGCAGTACTTC.

V and J are TRBV5-1 and TRBJ2-6; D not certain. The CDR3 runs 14 residues. Per the germline V gene, CDR1 is SGHRS and CDR2 is YFSETQ. V dropped 4 bases and J dropped 2 bases, with 7 bases sitting between them. In nucleotides, the CDR3 is TGCGCCAGCAGCCTTCTAACTGGGGCCAACGTCCTGACTTTC. Translation: CASSLLTGANVLTF.

In its sample, this clone was seen once. This rearrangement joins TRBV23-1 to TRBJ1-1; TRBD1 aligns across 9 bases. TRBV23-1 is treated as an ORF (open reading frame) with a function not yet certain. The CDR3 has 13 residues. Losses at the gene ends were 11 bases for V and 1 base for J; bases not matched to a gene: 5. CDR3 region: CALWGQGNTEAFF. CDR3 bases: TGCGCCCTTTGGGGACAGGGGAACACTGAAGCTTTCTTT.

This clone was observed a single time. The chain combines TRBV20-1 with TRBJ2-3; 7 bases match TRBD2. Germline V gene data show CDR1 as DFQATT and CDR2 as SNEGSKA (reference sequence). Trimming took 6 bases from V and 8 from J; bases not matched to a gene: 5. The CDR3 covers 11 residues. CDR3 amino acids: CSAKGTTTQYF. The DNA of the CDR3 is TGCAGTGCCAAAGGGACTACTACGCAGTATTTT.

The J gene is TRBJ1-3, the V gene TRBV7-9; 10 bases match TRBD1. Germline loops: CDR1 SEHNR, CDR2 FQNEAQ (reference sequence). The V segment lost 6 bases and the J segment 0 bases; nucleotides outside the gene matches: 11. The CDR3 loop spans 18 amino acids. This CDR3 is CASSQPGTGVHSGNTIYF. The CDR3, as DNA: TGTGCCAGCAGTCAACCCGGGACAGGGGTTCACTCTGGAAACACCATATATTTT. The full variable domain, completed using reference TRBV7-9 and TRBJ1-3, is DTGVSQNPRHKITKRGQNVTFRCDPISEHNRLYWYRQTLGQGPEFLTYFQNEAQLEKSRLLSDRFSAERPKGSFSTLEIQRTEQGDSAMYLCASSQPGTGVHSGNTIYFGEGSWLTVV.

The chain carries TRBV11-2 and TRBJ1-5; TRBD1 is a possible D gene (6 bases). V dropped 2 bases and J dropped 7 bases, with 15 bases sitting between them. The length of the CDR3 is 15 residues. The germline V gene has CDR1 SGHAT and CDR2 FQNNGV. CDR3 amino acids: CASSLSGQPWQPQHF. The CDR3 coding sequence is TGTGCCAGCAGCTTATCTGGACAGCCCTGGCAGCCCCAGCATTTT. The full variable domain, completed using reference TRBV11-2 and TRBJ1-5, is EAGVAQSPRYKIIEKRQSVAFWCNPISGHATLYWYQQILGQGPKLLIQFQNNGVVDDSQLPKDRFSAERLKGVDSTLKIQPAKLEDSAVYLCASSLSGQPWQPQHFGDGTRLSIL.

V is TRBV2 and J is TRBJ2-7; TRBD2 might be the D (7 bases). The CDR3 is made up of 15 amino acids. V shed 6 bases and J shed 6 bases, with 21 bases lying between them. CDR1 and CDR2 (germline): SNHLY, FYNNEI. This CDR3 is CASRTSGAGVAEQYF. The CDR3 nucleotides are TGTGCCAGCAGAACCTCGGGGGCGGGAGTTGCCGAGCAGTACTTC.

The V call is TRBV5-5, the J call TRBJ1-5, with D possibly being TRBD1 (6 bases). CDR1 is SGHKS, CDR2 YYEKEE, per germline (reference sequence). This CDR3 region has 15 residues. V was pared by 1 base and J by 0 bases, with 8 bases between. The CDR3 sequence: CASSLSGDSNQPQHF. The CDR3 DNA reads as TGTGCCAGCAGCTTGTCAGGGGATAGCAATCAGCCCCAGCATTTT.

This clone was seen more than once but under ten times. This chain uses TRBV28 with TRBJ2-3; D perhaps matches TRBD2 (6 bases). The CDR3 contains 12 residues. Germline CDR1 MDHEN, CDR2 SYDVKM. Trimming pared 7 bases from V and 3 bases from J, leaving 8 bases between. CDR3 nucleotide sequence: TGTGCCAGCAAGGAGGGTACAGATACGCAGTATTTT. It is translated as CASKEGTDTQYF.

The chain combines TRBV27 with TRBJ1-1, with D tentatively TRBD1 (6 bases). Trimming took 5 bases from V and 5 from J, leaving 21 bases between them. The V gene's germline CDR1 is MNHEY and CDR2 SMNVEV (reference sequence). This CDR3 has 16 amino acids. This CDR3 is CASSHYRVQGYTEAFF. As DNA, the CDR3 is TGTGCCAGCAGTCATTATCGAGTACAGGGATATACTGAAGCTTTCTTT.

This rearrangement joins TRBV30 to TRBJ1-5, with D perhaps TRBD1 (5 bases). Germline V lookup: CDR1 GTSNPN, CDR2 SVGIG (reference sequence). CDR3 length: 10 residues. V lost 5 bases and J lost 9, with 8 bases in between. The CDR3 DNA follows: TGTGCCTGGGGGGGGTGGCCCCAGCATTTT. This gives the protein CAWGGWPQHF. The entire variable domain, with the rest obtained from reference TRBV30 and TRBJ1-5, is as follows: SQTIHQWPATLVQPVGSPLSLECTVEGTSNPNLYWYRQAAGRGLQLLFYSVGIGQISSEVPQNLSASRPQDRQFILSSKKLLLSDSGFYLCAWGGWPQHFGDGTRLSIL.

The chain links TRBV5-6 to TRBJ1-3; TRBD1 matches at 11 bases. V was pared by 4 bases and J by 2 bases, with 8 bases of the junction left unmatched. CDR3 length: 17 amino acids. Per germline, CDR1 SGHDT and CDR2 YYEEEE. The CDR3 is CASSANPGQGAGNTIYF. CDR3 coding DNA: TGTGCCAGCAGCGCCAATCCGGGACAGGGGGCTGGAAACACCATATATTTT. The complete variable domain, with remaining parts taken from reference TRBV5-6 and TRBJ1-3, reads DAGVTQSPTHLIKTRGQQVTLRCSPKSGHDTVSWYQQALGQGPQFIFQYYEEEERQRGNFPDRFSGHQFPNYSSELNVNALLLGDSALYLCASSANPGQGAGNTIYFGEGSWLTVV.

The rearrangement links TRBV5-1 to TRBJ2-1, with TRBD1 identical over 10 bases. Trimming at V came to 3 bases and at J to 6 bases, leaving 3 bases not matched to a gene. The CDR3 contains 14 residues. In germline, CDR1 is SGHRS, CDR2 YFSETQ. CDR3 in amino acids: CASSSGQGRNEQFF. In nucleotides, the CDR3 is TGCGCCAGCAGCTCGGGACAGGGGCGCAATGAGCAGTTCTTC.

CDR3 sequence (DNA): TGTGCCAGCAGCCGGGGACAGGGGACAGGGGAGCAGTACTTC. This encodes CASSRGQGTGEQYF. The J gene is TRBJ2-5, the V gene TRBV6-5; 10 bases match TRBD1. The V segment lost 6 bases and the J segment 11 bases; nucleotides outside the gene matches: 12. CDR1 is MNHEY and CDR2 is SVGAGI in the germline V gene. The length of the CDR3 is 14 residues.

V and J are TRBV30 and TRBJ2-5; 7 nucleotides agree with TRBD2. Looked up from germline, CDR1 is GTSNPN and CDR2 is SVGIG (reference sequence). CDR3 length: 17 residues. The V segment lost 3 bases and the J segment 4 bases; nucleotides outside the gene matches: 17. CDR3 nucleotides: TGTGCCTGGAGCTCAGAAGCGGGAAGGAACCCCAGAGAGACCCAGTACTTC. Translating it yields CAWSSEAGRNPRETQYF.

In this sample, this clone turned up a few times. V usage is TRBV6-1 and J usage is TRBJ1-5; weak D call: TRBD1 (5 bases). CDR1 is MNHNS, CDR2 SASEGT, per germline. This CDR3 has 15 amino acids. Trimming took off 2 bases at V and 7 bases at J, with 15 bases between the two ends. In nucleotides, the CDR3 is TGTGCCAGCAGTGAATTATGGGGCAGAGACCAGCCCCAGCATTTT. Translation: CASSELWGRDQPQHF.

The chain has TRBV11-2 and TRBJ1-1; D not resolved. Per germline, CDR1 SGHAT and CDR2 FQNNGV. V was pared by 1 base and J by 1 base, with 7 bases between. This CDR3 comprises 14 residues. Written as DNA, the CDR3 is TGTGCCAGCAGCTTAGGACGGGGGAACACTGAAGCTTTCTTT. It specifies CASSLGRGNTEAFF.

This clone occurred once. V and J are TRBV12-1 and TRBJ2-3; the table's D call of TRBD2 was not tested on the DNA. TRBV12-1 is tagged as a pseudogene. This CDR3 is built from 20 residues. CDR3 in amino acids: CASSFGNQSGSFFGRNTQYF. In DNA form, the CDR3 reads TGTGCCAGCAGCTTTGGGAATCAGAGCGGGTCGTTTTTCGGGAGGAATACGCAGTATTTT.

The table lists this clone with a few counts. V and J are TRBV2 and TRBJ2-7; 12 bases map to TRBD2. In germline, CDR1 is SNHLY, CDR2 FYNNEI. The CDR3 runs to 14 residues. J was trimmed by 5 bases and V by 1 base; bases with no gene match: 0. The CDR3 region is CASSEGLAGDEQYF. The CDR3 nucleotides are TGTGCCAGCAGTGAAGGACTAGCGGGAGACGAGCAGTACTTC.

CDR3 coding DNA: TGTGCCAGCAGCTTAGATTTCGGGTCCTACGAGCAGTACTTC. Protein sequence: CASSLDFGSYEQYF. The chain uses TRBV7-9 and TRBJ2-7, with D unclear. Germline lookup yields CDR1 SEHNR and CDR2 FQNEAQ (reference sequence). Trimming removed 1 base from V and 1 base from J, with 8 bases in between. The CDR3 consists of 14 residues.